Shown below are 13 T cell receptor beta chains from a single sample sequenced in a study of cytomegalovirus exposure and HLA in healthy donors. PCR primers comprised 60 Vbeta and 13 Jbeta primers. Libraries were prepared by immunoSEQ multiplex PCR; TCRdb keeps only in-frame clonotypes and omits some of them. The table records about 90,000 clones, around 90% of them present only once. The sample was PBMCs. These receptors were collected from a man aged 18 to 35 in good health and CMV-seronegative.

In DNA form, the CDR3 reads TGTGCCTGGAGTGGGACAGGGGGGGTCCAAGAGACCCAGTACTTC. Amino acid sequence: CAWSGTGGVQETQYF. The gene calls are TRBV30 and TRBJ2-5; 10 bases map to TRBD1. The CDR3 runs to 15 residues. Looked up from germline, CDR1 is GTSNPN and CDR2 is SVGIG (reference sequence). The J segment lost 1 base and the V segment lost 1 base, leaving 3 bases of the junction unmatched.

To note about this clone: Compared with germline, one end of the junction differs, possibly owing to a read error. This chain links TRBV7-9 with TRBJ1-6, with 8 bases aligning to TRBD1. The CDR3 consists of 14 residues. Germline V gene data show CDR1 as SEHNR and CDR2 as FQNEAQ (reference sequence). The chain's CDR3 is CSSSLNRGSTPLHF. Written as DNA, the CDR3 is TGTTCCAGCAGCTTAAACAGGGGGTCCACACCCCTCCACTTT.

The chain joins TRBV6-6 to TRBJ1-2, with 8 bases identical to TRBD1. CDR1 is MNHNY, CDR2 SVGAGI, per germline (reference sequence). The CDR3 runs to 15 residues. V dropped 6 bases and J dropped 7; count of bases not matched to a gene: 13. This chain's CDR3 is CASRTGTGTFAGYTF. The CDR3 nucleotides are TGTGCCAGCAGAACCGGGACAGGAACCTTTGCTGGCTACACCTTC.

J is TRBJ2-7 and V is TRBV7-2; 15 nucleotides line up with TRBD2. CDR1 and CDR2 from the germline V gene are SGHTA and FQGNSA. The CDR3 is 18 residues long. The V segment lost 6 bases and the J segment 7 bases; nucleotides outside the gene matches: 16. The DNA for the CDR3 is TGTGCCAGCAGGGCCCCTTTTAGGACTAGCGGGAGGGCCGAGGAGCAGTACTTC. Translating gives CASRAPFRTSGRAEEQYF. The variable domain in full, with the rest retrieved from reference TRBV7-2 and TRBJ2-7, is GAGVSQSPSNKVTEKGKDVELRCDPISGHTALYWYRQSLGQGLEFLIYFQGNSAPDKSGLPSDRFSAERTGGSVSTLTIQRTQQEDSAVYLCASRAPFRTSGRAEEQYFGPGTRLTVT.

The chain combines TRBV30 with TRBJ1-3; TRBD1 agrees at 9 bases. Losses at the gene ends were 3 bases for V and 8 bases for J; bases not matched to a gene: 17. The CDR3 length is 17 residues. Germline CDR1 and CDR2: GTSNPN and SVGIG (reference sequence). The CDR3: CAWSVISWTGEGDTIYF. In DNA form, the CDR3 reads TGTGCCTGGAGCGTTATATCCTGGACAGGGGAGGGAGACACCATATATTTT.

This chain joins TRBV4-3 and TRBJ2-4; D is possibly TRBD2 (6 bases). This CDR3 comprises 15 residues. Germline-derived CDR1 and CDR2 are LGHNA and YSLEER. The V gene lost 0 bases and the J gene lost 4 bases, with 10 bases spanning the gap. In DNA, the CDR3 is TGCGCCAGCAGCCAAGATCCAGGGAGGAAAAACATTCAGTACTTC. Its protein product is CASSQDPGRKNIQYF.

The chain is built from TRBV12-5 and TRBJ2-7; 7 nucleotides match TRBD2. CDR1 is LGHNT, CDR2 FRNRAP, per germline. CDR3 length: 15 residues. With 0 bases clipped from V and 3 bases from J, the junction kept 5 bases outside the gene matches. The DNA of the CDR3 is TGTGCTAGTGGTTTGGTTTCCGGGAGGAGCTACGAGCAGTACTTC. It yields the protein CASGLVSGRSYEQYF.

The chain links TRBV7-6 to TRBJ2-5; the match to TRBD2 covers 10 bases. Germline CDR1 SGHVS, CDR2 FNYEAQ. The J segment lost 2 bases and the V segment lost 0 bases, leaving 6 bases of the junction unmatched. The CDR3 consists of 17 residues. The CDR3 DNA is TGTGCCAGCAGCTTAGCATCTAGCGGGAGAGGTCAAGAGACCCAGTACTTC. This encodes CASSLASSGRGQETQYF.

The chain is built from TRBV27 and TRBJ2-6; 7 nucleotides align to TRBD1. The CDR3 has 17 amino acids. V gave up 5 bases and J gave up 0 bases; unmatched junction bases: 7. Germline CDR1 MNHEY, CDR2 SMNVEV (reference sequence). The CDR3 loop reads CASSDGTAISGANVLTF. CDR3 DNA: TGTGCCAGCAGTGACGGGACAGCGATCTCTGGGGCCAACGTCCTGACTTTC. Combining the CDR3 with reference TRBV27 and TRBJ2-6 gives the whole variable domain EAQVTQNPRYLITVTGKKLTVTCSQNMNHEYMSWYRQDPGLGLRQIYYSMNVEVTDKGDVPEGYKVSRKEKRNFPLILESPSPNQTSLYFCASSDGTAISGANVLTFGAGSRLTVL.

The count of this clone is one. The V gene is TRBV6-5, the J gene TRBJ1-3; D possibly corresponds to TRBD1 (5 bases). CDR1 MNHEY and CDR2 SVGAGI come from the germline V gene. This CDR3 spans 14 amino acids. V was trimmed by 3 bases and J by 4 bases, leaving 10 bases between them. DNA of the CDR3: TGTGCCAGCAGTTATGTTCAGGGAGGAAACACCATATATTTT. This translates into CASSYVQGGNTIYF.

The DNA of the CDR3 is TGTGCCAGCAGCTTCAGACACTCAAGTGGCTACACCTTC. Encoded protein: CASSFRHSSGYTF. The V call is TRBV5-4, the J call TRBJ1-2; D call uncertain. The V gene's germline CDR1 is SGHNT and CDR2 YYREEE (reference sequence). The CDR3 contains 13 residues. V was pared by 2 bases and J by 7 bases, with 12 bases between.

The chain links TRBV5-4 to TRBJ1-1, with TRBD1 matching 8 bases. J was trimmed by 4 bases and V by 4 bases; bases with no gene match: 9. This CDR3 contains 15 residues. Per germline, CDR1 SGHNT and CDR2 YYREEE (reference sequence). CDR3 in amino acids: CASSRGQGQATEAFF. DNA of the CDR3: TGTGCCAGCAGCCGTGGACAGGGTCAGGCCACTGAAGCTTTCTTT.

The V gene is TRBV6-6, the J gene TRBJ2-7; 8 bases line up with TRBD1. Losses at the gene ends were 7 bases for V and 6 bases for J; bases not matched to a gene: 11. Germline assignment: CDR1 MNHNY and CDR2 SVGAGI (reference sequence). This CDR3 region has 14 residues. The CDR3 reads CASTASGQGFEQYF. The CDR3 DNA sequence: TGTGCCAGCACCGCCTCCGGACAGGGATTCGAGCAGTACTTC.